Listed here are 21 T cell receptor beta chains from one sample, sequenced in a study of T cells in localized non-small cell lung cancer. Sequencing used immunoSEQ multiplex PCR; TCRdb keeps in-frame clones, though not all of them. The sample yields roughly 1,700 clones, roughly a third seen once. Sequencing was performed on lung tumor tissue, taken before any cancer treatment. All receptors derive from a male donor at least 60 years old with stage III squamous cell lung carcinoma.

The J gene is TRBJ2-1, the V gene TRBV11-3; a weak D match, TRBD2 (5 bases). Trimming removed 4 bases from V and 7 bases from J, with 17 bases in between. Looked up from germline, CDR1 is SGHNT and CDR2 is YENEEA. The CDR3 contains 15 residues. CDR3 amino acids: CASSSRPGSGNEQFF. The CDR3 coding sequence is TGTGCCAGCAGCTCTAGGCCCGGTTCGGGGAATGAGCAGTTCTTC.

The chain recombines TRBV18 with TRBJ1-4, with D possibly matching TRBD1 (6 bases). V lost 3 bases and J lost 8, with 16 bases in between. The CDR3 has 15 amino acids. CDR1 and CDR2 from the germline V gene are KGHSH and LQKENI. The CDR3 spells CASSPPGVREEKLFF. Written as DNA, the CDR3 is TGTGCCAGCTCACCGCCAGGGGTCCGGGAGGAAAAACTGTTTTTT.

The gene calls are TRBV29-1 and TRBJ2-1, with D uncertain. The germline gives CDR1 SQVTM, CDR2 ANQGSEA. V gave up 4 bases and J gave up 4 bases, with 8 bases separating them. The CDR3 loop spans 12 amino acids. The CDR3 here is CSVVNYYNEQFF. The CDR3, as DNA: TGCAGCGTTGTCAACTATTACAATGAGCAGTTCTTC.

In this sample, this clone turned up a few times. The rearrangement joins TRBV6-7 to TRBJ2-1; 10 bases are shared with TRBD1. TRBV6-7 is an ORF; its function is uncertain. The J segment lost 2 bases and the V segment lost 6 bases, leaving 4 bases of the junction unmatched. The length of the CDR3 is 15 residues. CDR3 in amino acids: CASSGDRGTYNEQFF. Written as DNA, the CDR3 is TGTGCCAGCAGCGGGGACAGGGGAACCTACAATGAGCAGTTCTTC.

The rearrangement joins TRBV9 to TRBJ1-5; maybe TRBD1 (6 bases). Germline CDR1 SGDLS, CDR2 YYNGEE. The CDR3 is 12 residues long. V gave up 9 bases and J gave up 7 bases, with 14 bases separating them. CDR3 sequence (DNA): TGTGCCACCTCCGGGGGCGGCCAGCCCCAGCATTTT. Translated, it gives CATSGGGQPQHF.

This chain connects TRBV18 to TRBJ2-3; unclear D gene. Germline V gene lookup returns CDR1 KGHSH and CDR2 LQKENI. V shed 4 bases and J shed 2 bases, with 10 bases lying between them. The CDR3 consists of 14 residues. Written as DNA, the CDR3 is TGTGCCAGCTCACGGGCACCGGCCACAGATACGCAGTATTTT. Amino acid sequence: CASSRAPATDTQYF.

This clone was recorded only once. The chain couples TRBV18 to TRBJ1-1; tentatively, D is TRBD1 (5 bases). Germline CDR1 KGHSH, CDR2 LQKENI. V lost 6 bases to trimming and J lost 0 bases, with 8 bases between them. The CDR3 is 13 residues long. Here the CDR3 DNA reads TGTGCCAGCTCCCCGGGGGTGAACACTGAAGCTTTCTTT. Translated, it gives CASSPGVNTEAFF.

This clone has just a few counts. V usage is TRBV6-8 and J usage is TRBJ2-1; 13 bases are shared with TRBD2. In germline, CDR1 is MNHGY, CDR2 SAAAGT. The trim removed 6 bases at V and 6 bases at J, leaving 8 bases unmatched. The CDR3 contains 16 residues. The CDR3 DNA reads as TGTGCCAGCAGCGCGGGACTAGCGGGGATTATCAATGAGCAGTTCTTC. Translated: CASSAGLAGIINEQFF.

The rearrangement joins TRBV18 to TRBJ1-3; D is unresolved. The CDR3 runs to 15 residues. Trimming stripped 4 bases from V and 3 bases from J, with 13 bases between. Germline V gene data show CDR1 as KGHSH and CDR2 as LQKENI. As DNA, the CDR3 is TGTGCCAGCTCACGGGTTATAACGGATGGAAACACCATATATTTT. Translated, it gives CASSRVITDGNTIYF.

The V gene is TRBV28, the J gene TRBJ1-5; D ambiguous. CDR3 length equals 16 residues. V lost 5 bases, J lost 5 bases, and 19 bases lay in between. Per the germline V gene, CDR1 is MDHEN and CDR2 is SYDVKM. The CDR3 DNA is TGTGCCAGCAGTCCCGGTGCTCCGGTAGAGGATCAGCCCCAGCATTTT. Protein sequence: CASSPGAPVEDQPQHF.

The gene calls are TRBV19 and TRBJ1-5; D is unclear. CDR1 is LNHDA, CDR2 SQIVND, per germline (reference sequence). CDR3 size: 18 residues. The V end was cut by 7 bases, the J end by 0 bases, with 22 bases between. The CDR3 sequence: CASTKIGTGLNSNQPQHF. Written as DNA, the CDR3 is TGTGCCAGTACCAAAATAGGCACGGGTCTGAATAGCAATCAGCCCCAGCATTTT.

The J gene is TRBJ2-5, the V gene TRBV19, with TRBD1 as a possible D gene (6 bases). This CDR3 is 13 amino acids long. Germline loops: CDR1 LNHDA, CDR2 SQIVND (reference sequence). Trimming removed 4 bases from V and 5 bases from J, with 11 bases in between. The CDR3 DNA reads as TGTGCCAGTAGTAGGACAGTTCAGGAGACCCAGTACTTC. This sequence encodes CASSRTVQETQYF.

The CDR3 nucleotides are TGTGCCAGCAGTGAGACGACCGGGACTAGCAATGAGCAGTTCTTC. Translating it yields CASSETTGTSNEQFF. The rearrangement links TRBV25-1 to TRBJ2-1; 8 nucleotides align to TRBD2. This CDR3 comprises 15 residues. Trimming removed 3 bases from V and 6 bases from J; junction bases left unmatched: 7. CDR1 and CDR2 (germline): MGHDK, SYGVNS.

This clone occurred a few times. The genes are TRBV28 and TRBJ2-1, with 9 bases lining up with TRBD2. Germline CDR1 MDHEN, CDR2 SYDVKM. The J segment lost 4 bases and the V segment lost 2 bases, leaving 3 bases of the junction unmatched. The CDR3 contains 15 residues. CDR3 DNA sequence: TGTGCCAGCAGTTTAAGCGGGGGGCTTTACAATGAGCAGTTCTTC. As protein: CASSLSGGLYNEQFF.

J is TRBJ2-7 and V is TRBV11-3, with 13 nucleotides matching TRBD2. CDR1 and CDR2 (germline): SGHNT, YENEEA. CDR3 length: 16 residues. The V gene end was trimmed by 4 bases and the J gene end by 3 bases; junction bases not matched to a gene: 6. In DNA form, the CDR3 reads TGTGCCAGCAGCTCCCCGGGACTAGCGGGGAACTACGAGCAGTACGTC. This sequence encodes CASSSPGLAGNYEQYV.

This clone turned up a few times. The chain carries TRBV29-1 and TRBJ1-1, with D tentatively TRBD1 (5 bases). Looked up from germline, CDR1 is SQVTM and CDR2 is ANQGSEA. This CDR3 has 14 residues. Deletions cut 4 bases from V and 4 bases from J, with 16 bases between. The DNA for the CDR3 is TGCAGCGTTGCCTTGAGGGGTGGGAGCACTGAAGCTTTCTTT. Its protein is CSVALRGGSTEAFF. The whole variable domain, remainder taken from reference TRBV29-1 and TRBJ1-1, is SAVISQKPSRDICQRGTSLTIQCQVDSQVTMMFWYRQQPGQSLTLIATANQGSEATYESGFVIDKFPISRPNLTFSTLTVSNMSPEDSSIYLCSVALRGGSTEAFFGQGTRLTVV.

Concerning this clone itself: At one end the junction does not follow the germline gene, possibly because of a read error. The chain carries TRBV30 and TRBJ1-4, with D perhaps matching TRBD1 (5 bases). The CDR3 has 13 residues. Germline CDR1 and CDR2: GTSNPN and SVGIG (reference sequence). The CDR3 coding sequence is TGTGTCTGGGGGACTGCCCTGGGTGAAAAACTGTTTTTT. Translated, it gives CVWGTALGEKLFF.

This chain uses TRBV18 with TRBJ2-3, with 8 bases aligning to TRBD1. This CDR3 has 15 residues. V lost 4 bases and J lost 3; bases outside the gene matches: 6. Germline CDR1 reads KGHSH; CDR2 reads LQKENI. DNA of the CDR3: TGTGCCAGCTCACTAAGCAGGACAGGGACAGATACGCAGTATTTT. It yields the protein CASSLSRTGTDTQYF.

This chain connects TRBV16 to TRBJ1-5; D gene uncertain. The germline V gene encodes CDR1 KGHSY and CDR2 FQNENV. Trimming removed 4 bases from V and 3 bases from J, with 19 bases in between. CDR3 size: 17 residues. This CDR3 is CASSPLVPTWNNQPQHF. The CDR3 region has the DNA TGTGCCAGCAGCCCACTAGTCCCAACTTGGAACAATCAGCCCCAGCATTTT. Variable domain in full (rest from reference TRBV16 and TRBJ1-5): GEEVAQTPKHLVRGEGQKAKLYCAPIKGHSYVFWYQQVLKNEFKFLISFQNENVFDETGMPKERFSAKCLPNSPCSLEIQATKLEDSAVYFCASSPLVPTWNNQPQHFGDGTRLSIL.

V is TRBV28 and J is TRBJ1-4, with D hard to call. The V gene lost 1 base and the J gene lost 4 bases, with 7 bases spanning the gap. In germline, CDR1 is MDHEN, CDR2 SYDVKM. This CDR3 comprises 14 residues. CDR3 protein: CASSLFGGNEKLFF. The CDR3 bases are TGTGCCAGCAGTTTATTTGGCGGTAATGAAAAACTGTTTTTT.

This clone was detected only a few times. The chain uses TRBV11-3 and TRBJ1-2; D possibly corresponds to TRBD1 (6 bases). Germline V gene sequence: CDR1 SGHNT, CDR2 YENEEA. V was shortened by 1 base and J by 3 bases, with 9 bases between the two germline ends. The CDR3 runs to 14 residues. The CDR3 here is CASSLGQEYYGYTF. The CDR3 DNA is TGTGCCAGCAGCTTAGGACAGGAGTACTATGGCTACACCTTC.